Below, 30 T cell receptor beta chains from the same sample are listed, as sequenced in a study of regulatory T cells in long-lasting Graves disease. Time point described: newly diagnosed GD, antithyroid drugs for less than 3 months. Extracted RNA from PBMCs served as the source of the TCR library. Relying on iRepertoire HTBI primers and Arm-PCR of CDR3 regions, the team built TCR beta libraries. Each CDR3 protein gets one entry after TCRdb re-called the multiplex PCR reads with MiXCR. The sample holds about 530,000 distinct CDR3 sequences; around 16% are singletons and the top ten take just under 25%. The same sample was also used in a study of T cells in Graves' hyperthyroidism and ophthalmopathy.

The material sequenced was peripheral blood mononuclear cells (PBMCs), taken at new diagnosis, from a patient treated with antithyroid drugs. The receptors here all came from a woman aged 35-65 years with Graves disease.

This clonotype was counted many times. The chain has TRBV3-1 and TRBJ2-3, with D uncertain. The CDR3 sequence is 13 residues long. The V gene lost 0 bases and the J gene lost 11 bases, with 12 bases spanning the gap. Germline V gene lookup returns CDR1 LGHDT and CDR2 YNNKEL (reference sequence). This chain's CDR3 is CASSQDLVDLQYF. The CDR3 bases are TGTGCCAGCAGCCAAGATCTTGTTGATCTGCAGTATTTT.

This clonotype was seen only a few times. The chain employs TRBV11-3 and TRBJ2-2; no firm D call. Trimming cost V 1 base and J 5 bases, with 17 bases left between them. Germline CDR1 is SGHNT and CDR2 is YENEEA. The length of the CDR3 is 17 residues. CDR3 region: CASSLGRTEYITGELFF. The CDR3 region has the DNA TGTGCCAGCAGCTTAGGCAGGACGGAGTATATTACCGGGGAGCTGTTTTTT.

This clonotype was recorded only once. The chain links TRBV3-1 to TRBJ2-2; weak D call: TRBD2 (6 bases). The germline CDR1 and CDR2 sequences are LGHDT and YNNKEL (reference sequence). V lost 3 bases to trimming and J lost 5 bases, with 7 bases between them. The CDR3 contains 13 residues. Here the CDR3 DNA reads TGTGCCAGCAGCCAGACTAGTACCGGGGAGCTGTTTTTT. Translation gives CASSQTSTGELFF. The full variable domain, rest sourced from reference TRBV3-1 and TRBJ2-2, is DTAVSQTPKYLVTQMGNDKSIKCEQNLGHDTMYWYKQDSKKFLKIMFSYNNKELIINETVPNRFSPKSPDKAHLNLHINSLELGDSAVYFCASSQTSTGELFFGEGSRLTVL.

This clonotype was counted at least ten times. The chain couples TRBV5-5 to TRBJ1-4; D gene unclear. Per germline, CDR1 SGHKS and CDR2 YYEKEE (reference sequence). V was shortened by 3 bases and J by 4 bases, with 13 bases between the two germline ends. The CDR3 length is 15 residues. The CDR3 is CASSYAPGDNEKLFF. The CDR3 DNA reads as TGTGCCAGCAGCTACGCGCCGGGAGATAATGAAAAACTGTTTTTT.

This clonotype was counted ten times or more. V and J are TRBV3-1 and TRBJ1-1; D not resolved. Germline V gene data show CDR1 as LGHDT and CDR2 as YNNKEL (reference sequence). This CDR3 is 15 amino acids long. The V end was cut by 1 base, the J end by 4 bases, with 13 bases between. The CDR3 region has the DNA TGTGCCAGCAGCCAAGGGGCAACCCCTGGCACTGAAGCTTTCTTT. It yields the protein CASSQGATPGTEAFF.

At least ten counts were recorded for this clonotype. The V and J genes are TRBV20-1 and TRBJ2-5; 10 positions agree with TRBD1. Germline CDR1 DFQATT, CDR2 SNEGSKA (reference sequence). The CDR3 is 16 amino acids. V gave up 0 bases and J gave up 5 bases; unmatched junction bases: 9. This chain's CDR3 is CSARDRDRGFSETQYF. In DNA form, the CDR3 reads TGCAGTGCTAGAGACCGGGACAGGGGCTTCTCGGAGACCCAGTACTTC.

Many counts were recorded for this clonotype. CDR3 in amino acids: CASRPGTQETQYF. The CDR3 nucleotides are TGTGCCAGCAGGCCCGGGACCCAAGAGACCCAGTACTTC. The genes are TRBV12-3 or TRBV12-4 and TRBJ2-5; D possibly uses TRBD1 or TRBD2 (5 bases each). The CDR3 is 13 amino acids. Trimming took off 6 bases at V and 1 base at J, with 9 bases between the two ends.

This clonotype was counted at least ten times. The gene calls are TRBV9 and TRBJ1-6, with 11 bases identical to TRBD1. The V gene's germline CDR1 is SGDLS and CDR2 YYNGEE. V trimming: 2 bases; J trimming: 12 bases; junction bases outside the gene matches: 4. The CDR3 is made up of 14 amino acids. CDR3: CASSVGQGGKPLHF. The CDR3 region has the DNA TGTGCCAGCAGCGTGGGACAGGGGGGGAAACCCCTCCACTTT. The full variable domain, its missing parts supplied by reference TRBV9 and TRBJ1-6, is DSGVTQTPKHLITATGQRVTLRCSPRSGDLSVYWYQQSLDQGLQFLIQYYNGEERAKGNILERFSAQQFPDLHSELNLSSLELGDSALYFCASSVGQGGKPLHFGNGTRLTVT.

The chain carries TRBV28 and TRBJ2-1, with a possible D match to TRBD2 (6 bases). V was shortened by 8 bases and J by 6 bases, with 14 bases between the two germline ends. Germline values: CDR1 MDHEN, CDR2 SYDVKM. The CDR3 runs 13 residues. The CDR3 loop is CASHSPGGNEQFF. As DNA, the CDR3 is TGTGCCAGCCACTCCCCCGGGGGCAATGAGCAGTTCTTC.

At least ten counts were recorded for this clonotype. This chain uses TRBV5-1 with TRBJ1-5, with D unresolved. CDR3 length equals 15 residues. The V gene's germline CDR1 is SGHRS and CDR2 YFSETQ. V was shortened by 0 bases and J by 2 bases, with 9 bases between the two germline ends. This CDR3 is CASSLAGEGNQPQHF. Written as DNA, the CDR3 is TGCGCCAGCAGCTTGGCCGGAGAGGGCAATCAGCCCCAGCATTTT.

J is TRBJ1-2 and V is TRBV29-1; D is uncertain. The V gene's germline CDR1 is SQVTM and CDR2 ANQGSEA. The V gene lost 4 bases and the J gene lost 2 bases, with 5 bases spanning the gap. The CDR3 length is 11 residues. The CDR3 spells CSVGQNYGYTF. As DNA, the CDR3 is TGCAGCGTTGGACAAAACTATGGCTACACCTTC.

The sample holds many counts of this clonotype. The gene calls are TRBV3-1 and TRBJ1-1; D is unresolved. V lost 2 bases and J 0 bases, leaving 4 bases between the germline ends. The CDR3 contains 13 residues. Looked up from germline, CDR1 is LGHDT and CDR2 is YNNKEL (reference sequence). CDR3 in amino acids: CASSQTLNTEAFF. CDR3 nucleotide sequence: TGTGCCAGCAGCCAAACACTGAACACTGAAGCTTTCTTT.

This clonotype has a count of ten or more. This chain uses TRBV2 with TRBJ1-1, with TRBD1 as a possible D gene (6 bases). CDR1 SNHLY and CDR2 FYNNEI come from the germline V gene. Trimming left V 6 bases short and J 13 bases short, with 12 bases between. This CDR3 is 10 amino acids long. In DNA, the CDR3 is TGTGCCAGCAGCGAGGGGGTGGTTTTCTTT. Its translation: CASSEGVVFF.

At least ten counts were recorded for this clonotype. The chain carries TRBV4-2 and TRBJ2-1, with D unresolved. The germline V and J ends were trimmed by 4 bases and 2 bases, with 6 bases remaining between them. This CDR3 region has 13 residues. Germline V gives CDR1 LGHNA, CDR2 YNFKEQ. As DNA, the CDR3 is TGTGCCAGCAGCCCTCCAACCTACAATGAGCAGTTCTTC. It is translated as CASSPPTYNEQFF.

This clonotype was counted a few times. V usage is TRBV2 and J usage is TRBJ1-6; 8 nucleotides line up with TRBD1. The length of the CDR3 is 15 residues. From germline, CDR1 is SNHLY and CDR2 FYNNEI. V shed 6 bases, J shed 9 bases, and the junction held 10 bases outside the gene matches. CDR3 sequence reads: CASRRTGLFGSPLHF. Here the CDR3 DNA reads TGTGCCAGCAGACGGACAGGGCTTTTCGGTTCACCCCTCCACTTT.

V usage is TRBV29-1 and J usage is TRBJ2-5; possibly TRBD1 or TRBD2 for D (6 bases each). CDR3 length: 14 amino acids. CDR1 SQVTM and CDR2 ANQGSEA come from the germline V gene. Trimming pared 6 bases from V and 5 bases from J, leaving 19 bases between. Here the CDR3 reads CSVLRDGGGETQYF. CDR3 DNA sequence: TGCAGCGTCCTTCGGGACGGGGGCGGCGAGACCCAGTACTTC.

The table lists this clonotype with many counts. The chain employs TRBV20-1 and TRBJ2-3; D gene uncertain. CDR1 is DFQATT, CDR2 SNEGSKA, per germline (reference sequence). V gave up 1 base and J gave up 2 bases, with 10 bases separating them. The CDR3 consists of 14 residues. The CDR3 DNA sequence: TGCAGTGCTAGAGTGGGTAGCTTCACAGATACGCAGTATTTT. Amino acid sequence: CSARVGSFTDTQYF.

This clonotype has a handful of counts. The J gene is TRBJ2-3, the V gene TRBV9, with 10 positions matching TRBD2. The CDR3 is 19 amino acids. Germline CDR1 SGDLS, CDR2 YYNGEE. V was clipped by 4 bases and J by 4 bases; unmatched bases: 18. Here the CDR3 DNA reads TGTGCCAGCAGCCCCGAGGGGGCTAGCGGGGGTCGGGGAGCAGATACGCAGTATTTT. Protein sequence: CASSPEGASGGRGADTQYF.

In this sample, this clonotype turned up a few times. V usage is TRBV10-2 and J usage is TRBJ2-1; TRBD1 agrees at 10 bases. V lost 8 bases to trimming and J lost 5 bases; unmatched junction nucleotides: 9. The CDR3 is 15 amino acids. Looked up from germline, CDR1 is WSHSY and CDR2 is SAAADI. The chain's CDR3 is CASRPGTGVHNEQFF. In nucleotides, the CDR3 is TGCGCCAGCCGACCCGGGACAGGGGTCCACAATGAGCAGTTCTTC.

The chain has TRBV30 and TRBJ1-1; D unresolved. V was cut by 5 bases and J by 1 base, with 5 bases left in between. The length of the CDR3 is 11 residues. Germline V gene data show CDR1 as GTSNPN and CDR2 as SVGIG (reference sequence). The CDR3: CAWERNTEAFF. In DNA, the CDR3 is TGTGCCTGGGAAAGGAACACTGAAGCTTTCTTT.

The chain recombines TRBV20-1 with TRBJ2-7; 10 bases fit TRBD2. With 0 bases clipped from V and 4 bases from J, the junction kept 6 bases outside the gene matches. Germline V gene sequence: CDR1 DFQATT, CDR2 SNEGSKA (reference sequence). This CDR3 is 15 amino acids long. CDR3 region: CSARDYLAGDYEQYF. In nucleotides, the CDR3 is TGCAGTGCTAGAGATTATCTAGCGGGGGATTACGAGCAGTACTTC.

The sample holds many counts of this clonotype. J is TRBJ2-5 and V is TRBV11-1; 9 nucleotides line up with TRBD1. The CDR3 runs to 15 residues. The V gene end was trimmed by 4 bases and the J gene end by 3 bases; junction bases not matched to a gene: 6. CDR1 and CDR2 (germline): SGHAT, FQDESV (reference sequence). The CDR3 bases are TGTGCCAGCAGCTCACAGGGGGCGCCCAAAGAGACCCAGTACTTC. Translation: CASSSQGAPKETQYF.

Comment on this clonotype: A much larger clone lies a single base off, so this may be a read error. In nucleotides, the CDR3 is TGTGCCACCAGCAGATCCCGGGGGTTGGCAGAGACCCAGTACTTC. Translating it yields CATSRSRGLAETQYF. V usage is TRBV15 and J usage is TRBJ2-5; TRBD2 might be the D (6 bases). V gave up 2 bases and J gave up 4 bases, with 14 bases separating them. Per the germline V gene, CDR1 is LNHNV and CDR2 is YYDKDF (reference sequence). The CDR3 has 15 residues. Full variable domain (remainder filled in from reference TRBV15 and TRBJ2-5): DAMVIQNPRYQVTQFGKPVTLSCSQTLNHNVMYWYQQKSSQAPKLLFHYYDKDFNNEADTPDNFQSRRPNTSFCFLDIRSPGLGDTAMYLCATSRSRGLAETQYFGPGTRLLVL.

This clonotype came up many times. The germline gene is not matched at one end of the junction; a read error may be the cause. The chain recombines TRBV12-3 or TRBV12-4 with TRBJ2-1; D not resolved. The CDR3 runs to 14 residues. DNA for the CDR3: TGTGCCAGCAGCTTAGTTGGCCTATACAATGAGCAGTTCTTC. Translated, it gives CASSLVGLYNEQFF.

As to this clonotype: This may be a read error: a much more frequent sequence differs by one nucleotide. The CDR3 region is CASTPVMRGARGEQFF. In DNA, the CDR3 is TGTGCCAGCACCCCTGTGATGCGGGGGGCGAGAGGTGAGCAGTTCTTC. The genes are TRBV28 and TRBJ2-1; 8 bases line up with TRBD2. The germline CDR1 and CDR2 sequences are MDHEN and SYDVKM. The CDR3 is 16 residues long. J was trimmed by 9 bases and V by 7 bases; bases with no gene match: 17.

This clonotype showed up many times. This chain uses TRBV2 with TRBJ1-4; possible D gene TRBD1, 5 bases. V lost 2 bases and J lost 8, with 15 bases in between. The CDR3 is 15 amino acids. Looked up from germline, CDR1 is SNHLY and CDR2 is FYNNEI. CDR3 in amino acids: CASSETGIVVEKLFF. CDR3 DNA: TGTGCCAGCAGTGAAACAGGCATCGTCGTCGAAAAACTGTTTTTT.

This clonotype was seen ten or more times. The chain has TRBV12-3 or TRBV12-4 and TRBJ1-1, with D hard to call. CDR3 length: 13 residues. V lost 5 bases, J lost 7 bases, and 14 bases lay in between. The CDR3 here is CASSPTSLGEAFF. For the CDR3, the DNA is TGTGCCAGCAGTCCCACAAGCTTGGGTGAAGCTTTCTTT.

The rearrangement joins TRBV27 to TRBJ1-6; 9 bases are a match to TRBD1. Germline-derived CDR1 and CDR2 are MNHEY and SMNVEV (reference sequence). This CDR3 is 16 amino acids long. Trimming cost V 3 bases and J 6 bases; bases outside gene matches: 6. The CDR3 loop is CASSLRTGATNSPLHF. The CDR3 DNA reads as TGTGCCAGCAGTTTGCGGACAGGGGCTACTAATTCACCCCTCCACTTT.

Regarding this clonotype: A much larger clone is a single base away; this may be a read error. Likely a read error: the CDR3 ends without its conserved phenylalanine or tryptophan. The rearrangement links TRBV6-1 to TRBJ1-1; unclear D gene. V dropped 6 bases and J dropped 5 bases, with 16 bases sitting between them. The CDR3 has 14 residues. Germline V gene data show CDR1 as MNHNS and CDR2 as SASEGT. The CDR3 here is CASSHDLAGTEAFS. The CDR3 region has the DNA TGTGCCAGCAGCCATGACCTTGCGGGGACTGAAGCTTTCTCT.

The table lists this clonotype with a few counts. The chain has TRBV19 and TRBJ2-3, with 9 nucleotides matching TRBD1. CDR1 is LNHDA, CDR2 SQIVND, per germline (reference sequence). CDR3 length equals 19 residues. V trimming: 6 bases; J trimming: 0 bases; junction bases outside the gene matches: 16. For the CDR3, the DNA is TGTGCCAGTAGCCCGTTCCCGGGACAGGGCTTTTCTAGCACAGATACGCAGTATTTT. As protein: CASSPFPGQGFSSTDTQYF.